This is a list of T cell receptor beta chains from one sample in a study of blood T cell repertoires in COVID-19. Assay used: immunoSEQ multiplex PCR; TCRdb lists only in-frame clones, some missing. The sample consists of approximately 320,000 clones, about 92% of them appearing once. The sample consisted of PBMCs or T cells enriched from blood (not recorded which). The receptors derive from a man between 60 and 75 years old who had recovered from COVID-19. CDR3s include the opening cysteine and the closing phenylalanine or tryptophan. The order of the fields is V gene, J gene, D gene, clone size, CDR3 DNA, CDR3 protein. The D gene is left open where the match is weak. Only part of the rows carry a size: once, few, many, or a class if the clone is expanded.

>TRBV19|TRBJ2-1|-|-
TGTGCCAGCCGAGGGTACTCTGGCGAAGGATACAATGAGCAGTTCTTC
CASRGYSGEGYNEQFF
>TRBV5-4|TRBJ2-1|TRBD1|-
TGTGCCAGCAGCGTGACAGGGGCTATCAATGAGCAGTTCTTC
CASSVTGAINEQFF
>TRBV19|TRBJ1-1|-|-
TGTGCCACCACGACTTCCCCGGCGGGCACTGAAGCTTTCTTT
CATTTSPAGTEAFF
>TRBV5-1|TRBJ2-2|TRBD1|few
TGCGCCAGCAGAACTGGACAGGGTGATTCCGGGGAGCTGTTTTTT
CASRTGQGDSGELFF
>TRBV11-2|TRBJ1-1|TRBD1|-
TGTGCCAGCAGCTCCTACAGGGGTAAGGCTGAAGCTTTCTTT
CASSSYRGKAEAFF
>TRBV29-1|TRBJ1-2|TRBD1|-
TGCAGCGTTGGCCCCCTAGCGGACAGGGGCGCCTATGGCTACACCTTC
CSVGPLADRGAYGYTF
>TRBV6-5|TRBJ1-5|TRBD1|-
TGTGCCAGCAGCAAACAGGGGGGCAATCAGCCCCAGCATTTT
CASSKQGGNQPQHF
>TRBV6-6|TRBJ2-2|TRBD2|-
TGTGCCAGCAGTCCTCGGACTAGCGGGAGGGCCTCCACCGGGGAGCTGTTTTTT
CASSPRTSGRASTGELFF
>TRBV6-5|TRBJ1-2|-|few
TGTGCCAGCAGTTACCAGACAGACGGCTATGGCTACACCTTC
CASSYQTDGYGYTF
>TRBV27|TRBJ1-2|-|-
TGTGCCAGCAGTTTATCGAGGGCGGAAGGCTACACCTTC
CASSLSRAEGYTF
>TRBV7-9|TRBJ1-4|-|-
TGTGCCAGCAGCTCCCGGGGTGGTGAAAAACTGTTTTTT
CASSSRGGEKLFF
>TRBV7-9|TRBJ1-2|-|few
TGTGCCAGCAGCTTTGGCCTTAACTATGGCTACACCTTC
CASSFGLNYGYTF
>TRBV7-9|TRBJ2-1|-|once
TGTGCCAGCAGCTTAGATACTTGGACTCTGCTCTACAATGAGCAGTTCTTC
CASSLDTWTLLYNEQFF
>TRBV7-2|TRBJ2-7|-|once
TGTGCCAGCAGCTTACTTGCGGGGCCCTACGAGCAGTACTTC
CASSLLAGPYEQYF
>TRBV4-1|TRBJ1-2|-|once
TGCGCCAGCAGCCAAGAAGGAGGGGTGTCCTCTGGCTACACCTTC
CASSQEGGVSSGYTF
>TRBV4-2|TRBJ1-2|TRBD1|-
TGTGCCAGCAGCCAAGCTCAGGGGGCGGCCGGCTACACCTTC
CASSQAQGAAGYTF
>TRBV5-1|TRBJ1-2|-|-
TGCGCCAGCAGACAGGGATCGGCTAACTATGGCTACACCTTC
CASRQGSANYGYTF
>TRBV27|TRBJ1-1|TRBD1|-
TGTGCCAGCAGCCCACTCAAACTCCAGACAGGGGCGATATCTGAAGCTTTCTTT
CASSPLKLQTGAISEAFF
>TRBV24-1|TRBJ2-1|-|-
TGTGCCACCAGTGGCCGGAGCGGGCTAGACAATGAGCAGTTCTTC
CATSGRSGLDNEQFF
>TRBV7-9|TRBJ1-5|-|-
TGTGCCAGCAGCTTAGCAGGGGCCGGCAATCAGCCCCAGCATTTT
CASSLAGAGNQPQHF
>TRBV6-1|TRBJ1-1|TRBD1|-
TGTGCCAGCAGGCCCGGACAGGGGGCGTTCACTGAAGCTTTCTTT
CASRPGQGAFTEAFF
>TRBV18|TRBJ1-2|-|-
TGTGCCCTTCGAGGGGACTCTGGCTACACCTTC
CALRGDSGYTF
>TRBV6-5|TRBJ1-5|TRBD1|-
TGTGCCAGCAAGGGGGCTGTAAGTAGCAATCAGCCCCAGCATTTT
CASKGAVSSNQPQHF
>TRBV3-1/TRBV3-2|TRBJ2-1|-|-
TGTGCCAGCAGCCCCTCCCCAGGCTCCTACAATGAGCAGTTCTTC
CASSPSPGSYNEQFF